This T cell receptor beta chain emerged from a study of blood T cell repertoires in COVID-19. Participants were aged about 18 to 100 years from 20 to 30 US areas. Germline assignment: CDR1 SNHLY and CDR2 FYNNEI. CDR3 length: 13 residues. The V and J ends lost 6 bases and 4 bases respectively, with 12 bases between them. This clone was seen a handful of times. Sequencing used immunoSEQ multiplex PCR; TCRdb keeps in-frame clones, though not all of them. The data contain around 140,000 clones, over 70% of them singletons. This chain connects TRBV2 to TRBJ1-2; possible D gene TRBD1, 6 bases. The clonotype comes from a man between 50 and 59 years old in a cohort exposed to, infected with or recovered from COVID-19 (not recorded which). The material sequenced was PBMCs or T cells enriched from blood (not recorded which). The CDR3 region is CASSIDRSYGYTF. The CDR3 DNA reads TGTGCCAGCAGCATAGACAGGAGCTATGGCTACACCTTC.